One sample yielded the 15 T cell receptor beta chains listed below, sequenced in a study of shared clonotypes between healthy human individuals. Clones were read by immunoSEQ multiplex PCR, and TCRdb kept only the in-frame ones, dropping some. The table has about 340,000 clones, around 70% seen once; the top ten hold less than 11%. The material sequenced was memory CD4+ T cells sorted from blood. Subset reported: CD45RA-negative fraction. The receptors shown here come from a man in his thirties or forties in good health.

Concerning this clone: This same CDR3 is encoded by further DNA sequences in the sample. This chain connects TRBV7-6 to TRBJ2-7; D remains ambiguous. The CDR3 is 12 amino acids. CDR1 and CDR2 from the germline V gene are SGHVS and FNYEAQ. V dropped 5 bases and J dropped 3 bases, with 8 bases sitting between them. The CDR3 nucleotides are TGTGCCAGCAGCGATGACATCTACGAGCAGTACTTC. Encoded protein: CASSDDIYEQYF.

The genes are TRBV29-1 and TRBJ2-1, with 9 bases lining up with TRBD1. The CDR3 covers 14 residues. Germline V lookup: CDR1 SQVTM, CDR2 ANQGSEA. The V segment lost 7 bases and the J segment 6 bases; nucleotides outside the gene matches: 10. CDR3 DNA sequence: TGCAGCGCTACGGGACAGGGTTTTTTCAATGAGCAGTTCTTC. It yields the protein CSATGQGFFNEQFF.

The V and J genes are TRBV7-3 and TRBJ2-1; TRBD2 might be the D (5 bases). The CDR3 loop spans 14 amino acids. V was clipped by 2 bases and J by 6 bases, with 11 bases between them. Germline-derived CDR1 and CDR2 are SGHTA and FQGTGA. The DNA for the CDR3 is TGTGCCAGCAGCTTAGGATATAGCGTCAATGAGCAGTTCTTC. This encodes CASSLGYSVNEQFF.

The J gene is TRBJ2-3, the V gene TRBV5-8; the D gene could be TRBD1 or TRBD2 (5 bases each). CDR1 and CDR2 (germline): SGHTS, YDEGEE. Trimming removed 5 bases at V and 3 bases at J, with 13 bases between. This CDR3 has 14 residues. The CDR3: CASSSGPRTDTQYF. The CDR3 DNA follows: TGTGCCAGCAGTTCGGGACCTAGGACAGATACGCAGTATTTT.

The chain couples TRBV29-1 to TRBJ2-1; tentative D call: TRBD2 (6 bases). The CDR3 runs 15 residues. Trimming took 4 bases from V and 0 from J, leaving 13 bases between them. CDR1 and CDR2 from the germline V gene are SQVTM and ANQGSEA. The CDR3 region has the DNA TGCAGCGTTGCCGGGGGTTGGAGCTCCTACAATGAGCAGTTCTTC. Translation gives CSVAGGWSSYNEQFF.

The rearrangement joins TRBV7-9 to TRBJ2-2; D not resolved. CDR1 and CDR2 from the germline V gene are SEHNR and FQNEAQ (reference sequence). This CDR3 is 16 amino acids long. V was pared by 4 bases and J by 2 bases, with 14 bases between. The CDR3 nucleotides read TGTGCCAGCAGCTCCCGGACCAAAACCAACACCGGGGAGCTGTTTTTT. It is translated as CASSSRTKTNTGELFF.

V usage is TRBV14 and J usage is TRBJ2-7; TRBD2 might be the D (5 bases). CDR1 and CDR2 from the germline V gene are SGHDN and FVKESK. The CDR3 runs 13 residues. Trimming cost V 3 bases and J 3 bases, with 9 bases left between them. The chain's CDR3 is CASSQTEVYEQYF. CDR3 DNA sequence: TGTGCCAGCAGCCAGACGGAGGTCTACGAGCAGTACTTC.

The chain links TRBV2 to TRBJ1-1, with D uncertain. Germline V gene data show CDR1 as SNHLY and CDR2 as FYNNEI. The CDR3 is 14 amino acids. Between the trimmed V and J ends, which lost 4 bases and 1 base, there was a span of 10 bases. Here the CDR3 reads CASSVSPPNTEAFF. DNA for the CDR3: TGTGCCAGCAGTGTAAGTCCTCCGAACACTGAAGCTTTCTTT.

The chain employs TRBV7-6 and TRBJ2-7, with 10 bases aligning to TRBD1. The trim removed 5 bases at V and 6 bases at J, leaving 13 bases unmatched. This CDR3 is built from 16 residues. Germline-derived CDR1 and CDR2 are SGHVS and FNYEAQ. As DNA, the CDR3 is TGTGCCAGCAGCCTCTCGGGGGGGACAGGGGTTGGCGAGCAGTACTTC. Protein product: CASSLSGGTGVGEQYF.

Regarding this clone: With a far larger clone one base away, a read error is the likely cause. Because it lacks the conserved phenylalanine or tryptophan at the end, this CDR3 is likely a read error. The chain couples TRBV7-9 to TRBJ1-2; D unclear. CDR1 SEHNR and CDR2 FQNEAQ come from the germline V gene (reference sequence). The CDR3 loop spans 13 amino acids. The V end was cut by 4 bases, the J end by 8 bases, with 14 bases between. The CDR3 region is CASSSTQAVGYTL. The CDR3 DNA sequence: TGTGCCAGCAGCTCGACCCAGGCGGTCGGCTACACCCTC.

The J gene is TRBJ1-2, the V gene TRBV2, with 8 bases matching TRBD1. Germline values: CDR1 SNHLY, CDR2 FYNNEI. The CDR3 covers 15 residues. J lost 4 bases, V lost 6 bases, and 10 bases had no gene match. The CDR3 DNA follows: TGTGCCAGCAGATCACAGGGGGGGACGGTCTATGGCTACACCTTC. It codes for CASRSQGGTVYGYTF.

There are a few counts of this clone. The chain couples TRBV20-1 to TRBJ1-2, with D possibly matching TRBD1 (6 bases). Germline assignment: CDR1 DFQATT and CDR2 SNEGSKA (reference sequence). V gave up 7 bases and J gave up 7 bases, with 13 bases separating them. This CDR3 is built from 11 residues. Here the CDR3 reads CSVVQGFGYTF. CDR3 DNA: TGCAGTGTAGTGCAGGGGTTTGGCTACACCTTC.

This chain joins TRBV28 and TRBJ1-5; D perhaps matches TRBD1 (6 bases). Germline loops: CDR1 MDHEN, CDR2 SYDVKM. The CDR3 contains 18 residues. V was shortened by 5 bases and J by 3 bases, with 23 bases between the two germline ends. The DNA for the CDR3 is TGTGCCAGCAGTGCCGAACCAAGAAAGACAGGTTTCAATCAGCCCCAGCATTTT. Its protein product is CASSAEPRKTGFNQPQHF.

This clone appeared once. J is TRBJ2-1 and V is TRBV18, with TRBD1 matching over 9 bases. The CDR3 totals 16 residues. V was clipped by 6 bases and J by 4 bases; unmatched bases: 10. Looked up from germline, CDR1 is KGHSH and CDR2 is LQKENI. CDR3 DNA: TGTGCCAGCTCGCTCGCCCGACAGGGGGGTTACAATGAGCAGTTCTTC. Translated: CASSLARQGGYNEQFF.

This chain joins TRBV28 and TRBJ2-5; TRBD2 matches 8 bases. Germline CDR1 and CDR2: MDHEN and SYDVKM. The CDR3 spans 16 residues. The V segment lost 4 bases and the J segment 2 bases; nucleotides outside the gene matches: 9. This CDR3 is CASSSRSGSWQETQYF. The CDR3 coding sequence is TGTGCCAGCAGTTCACGAAGCGGGAGTTGGCAAGAGACCCAGTACTTC.